This passage covers 11 T cell receptor beta chains from one sample sequenced in a study of blood T cell repertoires in COVID-19. Libraries were prepared by immunoSEQ multiplex PCR; TCRdb keeps only in-frame clonotypes and omits some of them. The sample carries under 300,000 clones, 70% to 85% recorded once. The sequenced material came from peripheral blood. Receptors originate from a woman aged 80 or older with active or convalescent COVID-19.

The rearrangement joins TRBV2 to TRBJ1-1; 7 bases map to TRBD1. The junction had 3 bases not matched to a gene; V was cut back by 8 bases and J by 0 bases. In germline, CDR1 is SNHLY, CDR2 FYNNEI. The CDR3 consists of 13 residues. In DNA form, the CDR3 reads TGTGCCAGCCGGACAGGAATGAACACTGAAGCTTTCTTT. Translating it yields CASRTGMNTEAFF.

The rearrangement uses TRBV28 and TRBJ1-6; possible D gene TRBD1, 6 bases. The germline V and J ends were trimmed by 6 bases and 9 bases, with 6 bases remaining between them. CDR3 length: 11 residues. Germline values: CDR1 MDHEN, CDR2 SYDVKM. The CDR3: CASSRGSPLHF. In DNA form, the CDR3 reads TGTGCCAGCAGCAGGGGTTCACCCCTCCACTTT. Looking up the rest from reference TRBV28 and TRBJ1-6 gives the full variable domain: DVKVTQSSRYLVKRTGEKVFLECVQDMDHENMFWYRQDPGLGLRLIYFSYDVKMKEKGDIPEGYSVSREKKERFSLILESASTNQTSMYLCASSRGSPLHFGNGTRLTVT.

The chain recombines TRBV2 with TRBJ1-5; weak D call: TRBD1 (5 bases). The CDR3 has 14 amino acids. Deletions cut 6 bases from V and 3 bases from J, with 12 bases between. Germline CDR1 reads SNHLY; CDR2 reads FYNNEI. CDR3 sequence reads: CASSAGQNNQPQHF. The CDR3 bases are TGTGCCAGCAGCGCCGGACAAAACAATCAGCCCCAGCATTTT.

This clone was counted a single time. The chain carries TRBV5-4 and TRBJ2-7, with D possibly TRBD2 on 5 matching bases. The CDR3 has 12 residues. V lost 3 bases and J lost 2, with 6 bases in between. In germline, CDR1 is SGHNT, CDR2 YYREEE (reference sequence). The CDR3 loop reads CASSSGAYEQYF. The CDR3 DNA reads as TGTGCCAGCAGCTCCGGGGCCTACGAGCAGTACTTC.

V and J are TRBV30 and TRBJ1-2, with unresolved D. CDR1 GTSNPN and CDR2 SVGIG come from the germline V gene (reference sequence). Trimming stripped 3 bases from V and 4 bases from J, with 15 bases between. This CDR3 comprises 14 residues. As DNA, the CDR3 is TGTGCCTGGAGCCGGATAGGGAGGGTCTATGGCTACACCTTC. Protein: CAWSRIGRVYGYTF.

This sequence joins TRBV6-6 and TRBJ1-4; 10 bases are shared with TRBD1. There are 15 residues in the CDR3. J gave up 8 bases and V 4 bases, and 7 bases lay outside the gene matches. The germline V gene has CDR1 MNHNY and CDR2 SVGAGI (reference sequence). CDR3 in DNA: TGTGCCAGCAGTTCTACGGACAGGGGGTGGGAAAAACTGTTTTTT. Residues: CASSSTDRGWEKLFF.

The chain has TRBV2 and TRBJ2-3; TRBD2 matches 9 bases. Germline V lookup: CDR1 SNHLY, CDR2 FYNNEI. This CDR3 is built from 15 residues. V shed 4 bases, J shed 5 bases, and the junction held 7 bases outside the gene matches. CDR3 protein: CASSVGSGGGDTQYF. Here the CDR3 DNA reads TGTGCCAGCAGTGTAGGTAGCGGGGGTGGAGATACGCAGTATTTT.

The V call is TRBV2, the J call TRBJ2-7, with 8 bases aligning to TRBD1. The CDR3 length is 14 residues. Germline-derived CDR1 and CDR2 are SNHLY and FYNNEI. The V gene end was trimmed by 9 bases and the J gene end by 0 bases; junction bases not matched to a gene: 7. CDR3 nucleotides: TGTGCCAGTGGACAGGGAACACACTCCTACGAGCAGTACTTC. Protein: CASGQGTHSYEQYF.

This rearrangement joins TRBV7-9 to TRBJ2-3; TRBD2 is a possible D gene (7 bases). Trimming cost V 4 bases and J 4 bases, with 18 bases left between them. Germline CDR1 reads SEHNR; CDR2 reads FQNEAQ (reference sequence). The CDR3 runs to 16 residues. CDR3 sequence: CASSSLERGGADTQYF. Written as DNA, the CDR3 is TGTGCCAGCAGCTCCCTCGAGAGGGGGGGAGCAGATACGCAGTATTTT.

This CDR3 reads CASSIGHRVQGPQHF. CDR3 nucleotides: TGTGCCAGTAGTATAGGGCACAGGGTTCAAGGGCCCCAGCATTTT. The chain joins TRBV19 to TRBJ1-5; the D gene is possibly TRBD1 (6 bases). This CDR3 spans 15 amino acids. Germline V gives CDR1 LNHDA, CDR2 SQIVND (reference sequence). Trimming left V 1 base short and J 9 bases short, with 16 bases between.

The chain combines TRBV5-6 with TRBJ2-6, with D tentatively TRBD2 (5 bases). V lost 4 bases and J lost 0, with 8 bases in between. This CDR3 has 15 residues. CDR1 and CDR2 (germline): SGHDT, YYEEEE. The CDR3: CASSRGFSGANVLTF. The CDR3 region has the DNA TGTGCCAGCAGCCGCGGGTTCTCTGGGGCCAACGTCCTGACTTTC.